The next 16 T cell receptor beta chains were all read from a single sample in a study of shared clonotypes between healthy human individuals (dated by TCRdb to 2018 to 2020). Library creation used the immunoSEQ multiplex PCR assay. The table was pulled from immuneACCESS by TCRdb, which kept in-frame rearrangements only. Such tables lose some clones; where checked, under half of the loss comes from unresolved V genes, and the rest has no known cause. The sample data list 2.3 million or so clones, and 93% of these were observed just once. The ten largest make up 0.3% to 0.4% of the sample. Sequencing was performed on naive CD4+ T cells from PBMCs. The sample's cell subset or site, from its label and the paper: CD45RA+ positively selected. The receptors come from a man younger than 35 in good health. Some clones in this sample may be carry-over from other donors' samples.

The chain has TRBV30 and TRBJ2-7; 10 bases agree with TRBD1. The ends lost 3 bases at V and 6 bases at J; junction bases unmatched: 14. This CDR3 contains 16 residues. From germline, CDR1 is GTSNPN and CDR2 SVGIG (reference sequence). DNA of the CDR3: TGTGCCTGGAGATTGTCGGACAGGGGGTATTGGGGCGAGCAGTACTTC. Its translation: CAWRLSDRGYWGEQYF.

V is TRBV4-1 and J is TRBJ1-1; no firm D call. V was clipped by 1 base and J by 0 bases, with 12 bases between them. The CDR3 loop spans 16 amino acids. The germline V gene encodes CDR1 MGHRA and CDR2 YSYEKL. CDR3 coding DNA: TGCGCCAGCAGCCAAGGAGTAAGGCGGATGAACACTGAAGCTTTCTTT. As protein: CASSQGVRRMNTEAFF.

This rearrangement joins TRBV11-2 to TRBJ1-6; TRBD1 aligns across 9 bases. The length of the CDR3 is 15 residues. The V segment lost 1 base and the J segment 6 bases; nucleotides outside the gene matches: 1. Germline V gives CDR1 SGHAT, CDR2 FQNNGV. CDR3 nucleotide sequence: TGTGCCAGCAGCTTAGCGGGACAGGGTAATTCACCCCTCCACTTT. The encoded protein is CASSLAGQGNSPLHF.

This chain connects TRBV2 to TRBJ2-7; TRBD1 is a possible D gene (5 bases). V was pared by 6 bases and J by 0 bases, with 12 bases between. CDR1 and CDR2 (germline): SNHLY, FYNNEI. The CDR3 sequence is 14 residues long. This CDR3 reads CASRPMDISYEQYF. The CDR3 DNA reads as TGTGCCAGCAGACCTATGGACATCTCCTACGAGCAGTACTTC.

The chain has TRBV7-9 and TRBJ2-7, with 7 positions matching TRBD2. V lost 5 bases to trimming and J lost 4 bases; unmatched junction nucleotides: 11. This CDR3 has 15 residues. Germline-derived CDR1 and CDR2 are SEHNR and FQNEAQ (reference sequence). The CDR3 spells CASSLTRTSFYEQYF. CDR3 nucleotides: TGTGCCAGCAGCCTAACCAGGACTAGTTTTTACGAGCAGTACTTC.

The chain recombines TRBV19 with TRBJ1-1; the D is unclear. The V gene lost 4 bases and the J gene lost 1 base, with 7 bases spanning the gap. The length of the CDR3 is 13 residues. The V gene's germline CDR1 is LNHDA and CDR2 SQIVND (reference sequence). Written as DNA, the CDR3 is TGTGCCAGTAGTAGCAAGCGGAACACTGAAGCTTTCTTT. Translating gives CASSSKRNTEAFF. The entire variable domain, with the rest obtained from reference TRBV19 and TRBJ1-1, is as follows: DGGITQSPKYLFRKEGQNVTLSCEQNLNHDAMYWYRQDPGQGLRLIYYSQIVNDFQKGDIAEGYSVSREKKESFPLTVTSAQKNPTAFYLCASSSKRNTEAFFGQGTRLTVV.

A few counts support this clone. V is TRBV29-1 and J is TRBJ1-5; the D is unclear. Trimming stripped 7 bases from V and 7 bases from J, with 14 bases between. The germline V gene has CDR1 SQVTM and CDR2 ANQGSEA. The CDR3 totals 12 residues. CDR3 amino acids: CSARPKGQPQHF. The CDR3 DNA reads as TGCAGCGCCCGACCCAAAGGCCAGCCCCAGCATTTT.

The chain couples TRBV5-1 to TRBJ2-1; D may be TRBD2 (6 bases). Germline CDR1 SGHRS, CDR2 YFSETQ. V was shortened by 4 bases and J by 4 bases, with 15 bases between the two germline ends. This CDR3 contains 15 residues. DNA for the CDR3: TGCGCCAGCAGCCCGACTACGGGGGTATACAATGAGCAGTTCTTC. Translation gives CASSPTTGVYNEQFF.

This chain links TRBV30 with TRBJ2-1, with unresolved D. CDR1 and CDR2 (germline): GTSNPN, SVGIG (reference sequence). V was trimmed by 0 bases and J by 3 bases, leaving 6 bases between them. The CDR3 extends over 13 amino acids. The CDR3, as DNA: TGTGCCTGGAGTGTAGGTCTCTACAATGAGCAGTTCTTC. It translates to CAWSVGLYNEQFF.

The chain links TRBV7-3 to TRBJ2-7, with TRBD1 as a possible D gene (5 bases). In germline, CDR1 is SGHTA, CDR2 FQGTGA. Between the trimmed V and J ends, which lost 1 base and 5 bases, there was a span of 15 bases. The CDR3 consists of 15 residues. CDR3 nucleotides: TGTGCCAGCAGCTTAATGGGGCAGGCCTGGGACGAGCAGTACTTC. Its protein is CASSLMGQAWDEQYF.

V gene TRBV25-1 combines with J gene TRBJ2-7; a possible D gene is TRBD1 (6 bases). Trimming took off 11 bases at V and 0 bases at J, with 11 bases between the two ends. CDR1 is MGHDK and CDR2 is SYGVNS in the germline V gene. The CDR3 sequence is 12 residues long. Here the CDR3 reads CASQGNSYEQYF. For the CDR3, the DNA is TGTGCCTCCCAGGGGAACTCCTACGAGCAGTACTTC.

J is TRBJ2-1 and V is TRBV5-6, with a tentative D call TRBD2 (6 bases). This CDR3 has 17 amino acids. Trimming pared 6 bases from V and 0 bases from J, leaving 19 bases between. Germline CDR1 and CDR2: SGHDT and YYEEEE. The CDR3 DNA sequence: TGTGCCAGCATGCTACTACCGGGAGCTAGCTCCTACAATGAGCAGTTCTTC. Translating gives CASMLLPGASSYNEQFF.

Remarks on this clone: Other DNA sequences within the sample encode an identical CDR3. The V call is TRBV7-9, the J call TRBJ2-5; 8 nucleotides line up with TRBD1. Germline CDR1 reads SEHNR; CDR2 reads FQNEAQ (reference sequence). Losses at the gene ends were 3 bases for V and 4 bases for J; bases not matched to a gene: 4. The CDR3 contains 14 residues. CDR3 residues: CASSFGQGIETQYF. The DNA of the CDR3 is TGTGCCAGCAGCTTTGGACAGGGAATAGAGACCCAGTACTTC.

This sequence joins TRBV10-3 and TRBJ2-1; 13 bases are shared with TRBD2. Germline V lookup: CDR1 ENHRY, CDR2 SYGVKD. This CDR3 spans 21 amino acids. Trimming removed 3 bases from V and 4 bases from J; junction bases left unmatched: 18. The CDR3 DNA reads TGTGCCATCAGTGACCCTGTACTAGCGGGAGGGCCCGTGGGGCAATACAATGAGCAGTTCTTC. Translated: CAISDPVLAGGPVGQYNEQFF.

This chain links TRBV28 with TRBJ2-3; 8 bases line up with TRBD2. The CDR3 is made up of 12 amino acids. Per the germline V gene, CDR1 is MDHEN and CDR2 is SYDVKM. The CDR3 sequence: CIAGRARDTQYF. The CDR3 region has the DNA TGTATTGCCGGGAGGGCCAGAGATACGCAGTATTTT.

This chain uses TRBV6-6 with TRBJ1-1, with TRBD1 matching 7 bases. The germline V gene encodes CDR1 MNHNY and CDR2 SVGAGI (reference sequence). This CDR3 is 13 amino acids long. The V and J ends lost 4 bases and 5 bases, in that order; junction bases with no gene match: 4. The DNA of the CDR3 is TGTGCCAGCAGTTTACAGGGGAGAACTGAAGCTTTCTTT. Translating it yields CASSLQGRTEAFF.